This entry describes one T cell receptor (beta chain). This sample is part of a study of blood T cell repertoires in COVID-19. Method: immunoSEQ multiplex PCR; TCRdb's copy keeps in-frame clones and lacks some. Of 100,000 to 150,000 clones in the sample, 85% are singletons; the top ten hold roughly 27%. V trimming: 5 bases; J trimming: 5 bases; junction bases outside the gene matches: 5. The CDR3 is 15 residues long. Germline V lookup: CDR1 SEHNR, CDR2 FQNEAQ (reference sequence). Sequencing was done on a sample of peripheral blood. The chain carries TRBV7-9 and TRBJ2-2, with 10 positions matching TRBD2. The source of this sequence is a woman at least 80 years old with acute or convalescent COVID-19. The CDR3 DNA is TGTGCCAGCAGCCCAAGCGGGGGGGAGACCGGGGAGCTGTTTTTT. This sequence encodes CASSPSGGETGELFF.